What follows is one TCR beta chain and its context. At least ten counts were recorded for this clonotype. The antigen this receptor binds is unknown. Per-nucleotide qualities are absent, and no much larger clonotype sits a single base away. The TCR beta CDR3 regions were amplified from RNA transcripts. The first round of RT-PCR for the TCR CDR3 was performed with the HTBI primer set and the Qiagen OneStep RT-PCR kit. The libraries were constructed in a second round of multiplex PCR and then size-selected and purified. Paired-end sequencing of the libraries was performed with 100 bp reads on an Illumina HiSeq2000. Turning to the authors' computational methods: Raw data were processed with SOAPnuke, discarding reads with adapters, uncalled bases, mean Phred below 15, or no exact constant-primer or identifier match. High-quality paired reads were merged with COPE v1.2.5, and unique nucleotide sequences were defined as clonotypes. MiTCR v1.1 was used to align clonotypes to the IMGT TRBV, TRBD and TRBJ reference segments. Only V-J combinations with frequency above 0.0001, covering 98% to 99.2% of repertoires, were analysed. The TCS score was defined as the ratio of F50 (clonal expansion) to E x V (chaos), calculated using BLOSUM62-based TCRdist between CDR3 peptides within each V-J. Welch's t-statistics and random forest reduced just over 500 V-J features to fewer than 15, which were used in a naive Bayes classifier (R e1071). TCRdb cleaned the public reads at Q25 with fastp, built clones with MiXCR and kept in-frame beta chains. Rows with a matching CDR3 protein are joined into one entry that keeps the most common DNA and genes. TCRdb's processing, not the authors', yielded these V and J calls. This sample gives around 420,000 distinct CDR3 sequences in total; roughly 15% of them show up just once. The ten largest make up approximately 5.8% of the sample.

A patient counted as having stable Graves' hyperthyroidism if no progression to ophthalmopathy occurred over 18 months of follow-up. Hyperthyroidism patients were newly diagnosed, had a disease duration of under 2 months, and were aged 18 to 65 years. Patients with uncontrolled infections, other autoimmune diseases, pregnancy or lactation were excluded. Diagnoses were established on the basis of clinical symptoms, serum thyroxine and TRAb, thyroid ultrasound, and orbital computed tomography. PBMCs were separated from over 9 ml of fresh peripheral blood using Ficoll-Paque density gradient centrifugation. Total RNA was extracted with Trizol reagent, and quality was checked on an Agilent 2100 Bioanalyzer. These data belong to a study of T cells in Graves' hyperthyroidism and ophthalmopathy (dated by TCRdb to the late 2010s). Regarding the complete study: Peripheral blood samples were taken at initial diagnosis, before any treatment was given. To identify distinguishing TCR V-J signatures, a discovery cohort of about 95 patients was used, comprising 40 to 45 with Graves' ophthalmopathy and approximately 58 with stable Graves' hyperthyroidism. An independent validation cohort of 18 to 20 hyperthyroidism patients and approximately 17 patients who later progressed to ophthalmopathy tested prospective prediction of ophthalmopathy. The roughly 94 discovery patients were randomly split 7:3 into training and test sets. In addition, the study compared T-cell repertoires in thyroid tissue and in blood from over 5 Graves' hyperthyroidism patients. Following sampling, methimazole starting at 30 mg daily was given to hyperthyroidism patients, and high-dose intravenous methylprednisolone was given to ophthalmopathy patients. The paper reports TCR Vbeta CDR3 sequencing of roughly 140 peripheral blood samples: around 45 ophthalmopathy, fewer than 80 hyperthyroidism and around 17 progressor patients.

According to the germline V gene (reference sequence), CDR1 reads MNHEY and CDR2 reads SMNVEV. Its CDR3 holds 16 amino acids, cysteine through phenylalanine. Just CDR3 DNA is preserved here, 48 bases in frame from base 1. After removal of 8 bases from V and 2 bases from J, the junction retains 9 bases not matched to a gene. Findings and caveats that apply to the study as a whole: No statistical method was used to fix the sample size in advance, and group allocation was not hidden from the investigators. In validation, the model predicted progression to ophthalmopathy a median of roughly six months before onset, with 70% to 71% sensitivity and about 72% specificity. A model built on a 13 V-J signature distinguished ophthalmopathy from stable hyperthyroidism, reaching 85% to 90% sensitivity and about 81% specificity in cross-validation and 80%/75% in testing. Blood samples also contained most of the expanded thyroid clonotypes (frequency above 0.001), which suggests that blood repertoires may reflect thyroid immune responses.

Input material: blood. Recombination linked TRBV27 to TRBJ2-6, with 7 bases in between that match TRBD1. The sequence derives from a woman between 18 and 29 years old with Graves' hyperthyroidism. The sequenced DNA: TGTGCCAGCGGAGACCTACAGGGGACTGGGGCCAACGTCCTGACTTTC. This sequence encodes CASGDLQGTGANVLTF.